This TCR beta chain was sequenced for a study of PD-1 blockade in classical Hodgkin lymphoma. Points from the study as a whole: Complete responders showed a baseline diversity that resembled the diversity of newly diagnosed patients.

After autologous stem cell transplantation all patients relapsed, and prior brentuximab vedotin exposure differed between cohorts. Assay: immunoSEQ multiplex PCR; the TCRdb copy retains only in-frame clones and omits some. The data contain roughly 40,000 clones, more than 70% of them singletons. Note on this clone: Antigen: not known.

V was shortened by 4 bases and J by 5 bases, with 14 bases between the two germline ends. The CDR3 totals 14 residues. The germline CDR1 and CDR2 sequences are MNHNS and SASEGT. Specimen: peripheral blood mononuclear cells (PBMCs), collected at baseline. The chain links TRBV6-1 to TRBJ1-2; a possible D gene is TRBD1 (5 bases). The sequence came from a human donor with classical Hodgkin lymphoma. CDR3 loop: CASSVGGWGYGYTF. The CDR3 coding sequence is TGTGCCAGCAGTGTCGGAGGGTGGGGGTATGGCTACACCTTC.